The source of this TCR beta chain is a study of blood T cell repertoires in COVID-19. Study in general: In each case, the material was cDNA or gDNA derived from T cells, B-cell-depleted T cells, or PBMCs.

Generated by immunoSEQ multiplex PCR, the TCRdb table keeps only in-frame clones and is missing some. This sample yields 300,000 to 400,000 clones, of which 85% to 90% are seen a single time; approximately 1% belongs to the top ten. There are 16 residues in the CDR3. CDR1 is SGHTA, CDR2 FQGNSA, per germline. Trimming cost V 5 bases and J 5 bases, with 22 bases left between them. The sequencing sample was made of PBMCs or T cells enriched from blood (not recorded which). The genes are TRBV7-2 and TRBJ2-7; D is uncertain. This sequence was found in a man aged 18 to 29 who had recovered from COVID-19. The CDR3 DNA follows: TGTGCCAGCAGCCCATCCCAAATAAGGAGTTTCCACGAGCAGTACTTC. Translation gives CASSPSQIRSFHEQYF. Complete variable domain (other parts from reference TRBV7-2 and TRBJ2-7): GAGVSQSPSNKVTEKGKDVELRCDPISGHTALYWYRQSLGQGLEFLIYFQGNSAPDKSGLPSDRFSAERTGGSVSTLTIQRTQQEDSAVYLCASSPSQIRSFHEQYFGPGTRLTVT.